This entry features one T cell receptor beta chain sequence. The data originate from a study of cytomegalovirus exposure and HLA in healthy donors. PCR involved 60 Vbeta and 13 Jbeta primers. Clones were read by immunoSEQ multiplex PCR, and TCRdb kept only the in-frame ones, dropping some. The data show roughly 160,000 clones, around 73% seen once. V dropped 0 bases and J dropped 0 bases, with 9 bases sitting between them. The CDR3 consists of 16 residues. The germline gives CDR1 LGHNA, CDR2 YNFKEQ. This clonotype was sampled from a woman aged 18-29 years in good health and CMV-seropositive. Sequences were obtained from PBMCs. V gene TRBV4-2 combines with J gene TRBJ1-3; no reliable D call. The CDR3 DNA sequence: TGTGCCAGCAGCCAAGATCTCGGAGTCTCTGGAAACACCATATATTTT. Its translation is CASSQDLGVSGNTIYF.